The 5 T cell receptor beta chains presented below share a single source sample, sequenced in a study of T cell responses to AZD1222 COVID-19 vaccine. Libraries were prepared by immunoSEQ multiplex PCR; TCRdb keeps only in-frame clonotypes and omits some of them. The table includes 110,000 to 150,000 clones, roughly 85% detected once. The sample in question was peripheral blood, obtained on day 0 of AZD1222 vaccination. The receptors originated from an adult in good health.

This chain links TRBV3-1 (or the pseudogene TRBV3-2) with TRBJ2-1; 13 bases line up with TRBD2. From germline, CDR1 is LGHDT and CDR2 YNNKEL (reference sequence). The CDR3 contains 17 residues. Trimming cost V 0 bases and J 9 bases; bases outside gene matches: 8. The CDR3 DNA reads TGTGCCAGCAGCCAAGAGGCGACTAGCGGGGGGAGGAGTGAGCAGTTCTTC. It codes for CASSQEATSGGRSEQFF.

This chain uses TRBV3-1 (or the pseudogene TRBV3-2) with TRBJ2-3; D is perhaps TRBD1 or TRBD2 (5 bases each). CDR3 length equals 15 residues. Germline V gene data show CDR1 as LGHDT and CDR2 as YNNKEL (reference sequence). The V end lost 1 base, the J end lost 6 bases, and 14 bases lay between the germline ends. The CDR3 protein is CASSQAGTSGDTQYF. In nucleotides, the CDR3 is TGTGCCAGCAGCCAAGCCGGGACGTCCGGGGATACGCAGTATTTT.

The chain employs TRBV5-1 and TRBJ2-7, with D perhaps matching TRBD1 (6 bases). Germline-derived CDR1 and CDR2 are SGHRS and YFSETQ. This CDR3 contains 15 residues. V lost 0 bases, J lost 5 bases, and 15 bases lay in between. In DNA form, the CDR3 reads TGCGCCAGCAGCTTGGCCGACAGGACGTCCGACGAGCAGTACTTC. Translating gives CASSLADRTSDEQYF.

There are a few counts of this clone. The rearrangement uses TRBV5-6 and TRBJ2-7; D is unresolved. The germline V gene has CDR1 SGHDT and CDR2 YYEEEE. V was trimmed by 0 bases and J by 6 bases, leaving 10 bases between them. The CDR3 is 13 amino acids. The CDR3 bases are TGTGCCAGCAGCTTGGAGCCGGCCCTCGAGCAGTACTTC. Translation gives CASSLEPALEQYF.

This clone was seen only once. This chain links TRBV15 with TRBJ1-1, with TRBD1 as a possible D gene (5 bases). Trimming removed 0 bases at V and 4 bases at J, with 6 bases between. The CDR3 length is 13 residues. Germline assignment: CDR1 LNHNV and CDR2 YYDKDF (reference sequence). In DNA form, the CDR3 reads TGTGCCACCAGCAGAGAGGGGGGCACTGAAGCTTTCTTT. Residues: CATSREGGTEAFF. The full variable domain, its missing parts supplied by reference TRBV15 and TRBJ1-1, is DAMVIQNPRYQVTQFGKPVTLSCSQTLNHNVMYWYQQKSSQAPKLLFHYYDKDFNNEADTPDNFQSRRPNTSFCFLDIRSPGLGDTAMYLCATSREGGTEAFFGQGTRLTVV.